This TCR beta chain stems from a study of a mutant IDH1 vaccine in newly diagnosed glioma. Across the study: Beginning 4-6 weeks after radiotherapy alone, or with temozolomide cycles, vaccination took place.

Comments on this clone: What it recognizes is unknown.

TCRdb's table, derived via immunoSEQ multiplex PCR, lists solely in-frame clones and lacks some. The data hold 30,000 or so clones, with approximately 83% observed a single time. Documented time point: week 47, end of study. In every dose of vaccine, 300 ug of mutant IDH1 20-mer peptide was given alongside topical imiquimod. The starting material was PBMCs, obtained from a glioma patient whose treatment included an IDH1 peptide vaccine. The clonotype originates from a man in his thirties or forties with glioma.

The CDR3 loop is CASSSGTANTGELFF. The DNA for the CDR3 is TGTGCCAGTAGTTCAGGGACAGCGAACACCGGGGAGCTGTTTTTT. The chain links TRBV19 to TRBJ2-2, with 7 bases fitting TRBD1. This CDR3 has 15 residues. V was clipped by 5 bases and J by 0 bases; unmatched bases: 3. Germline V gives CDR1 LNHDA, CDR2 SQIVND (reference sequence).